The subject of this entry is one TCR beta chain. The CDR3 length is 17 residues. Trimming removed 0 bases at V and 4 bases at J, with 15 bases between. Germline V lookup: CDR1 SGHTA, CDR2 FQGNSA. This entry is derived from a study of control samples from healthy donors and cancer patients. Using immunoSEQ multiplex PCR, the repertoire was profiled, and TCRdb retains in-frame clones only, with some absent. The sample yields 130,000 or so clones, around nine tenths seen once. The rearrangement joins TRBV7-2 to TRBJ1-4; D is possibly TRBD1 (5 bases). The sequenced sample was blood. The TCR comes from a man between 25 and 39 years old in good health. Written as DNA, the CDR3 is TGTGCCAGCAGCTTAGCGATGGGGAGCAGGGTTAATGAAAAACTGTTTTTT. Its protein product is CASSLAMGSRVNEKLFF.